This T cell receptor (beta chain) came from a study of T cells after posttransplantation cyclophosphamide. Whole-study findings and limits: After PTCy, TRB diversity resembled that of CNI/methotrexate controls. Donor-recipient repertoire similarity was low at 1-2 months, rising over year one.

TCRdb's table, derived via immunoSEQ multiplex PCR, lists solely in-frame clones and lacks some. The data contain some 61,000 clones, about 93% of them singletons. Of note for this clone: Its matching antigen is unknown.

The ends were cut back, 0 bases at V and 3 bases at J, with 6 bases in the middle. The CDR3 extends over 13 amino acids. Germline V gene data show CDR1 as SGHNT and CDR2 as YYREEE (reference sequence). Sequencing was performed on PBMCs. The chain uses TRBV5-4 and TRBJ1-1; D is possibly TRBD1 (6 bases). The receptor was derived from a woman in her 30s in good health and a related stem cell transplant donor. The CDR3 is CASSLGGHTEAFF. For the CDR3, the DNA is TGTGCCAGCAGCTTGGGGGGGCACACTGAAGCTTTCTTT.